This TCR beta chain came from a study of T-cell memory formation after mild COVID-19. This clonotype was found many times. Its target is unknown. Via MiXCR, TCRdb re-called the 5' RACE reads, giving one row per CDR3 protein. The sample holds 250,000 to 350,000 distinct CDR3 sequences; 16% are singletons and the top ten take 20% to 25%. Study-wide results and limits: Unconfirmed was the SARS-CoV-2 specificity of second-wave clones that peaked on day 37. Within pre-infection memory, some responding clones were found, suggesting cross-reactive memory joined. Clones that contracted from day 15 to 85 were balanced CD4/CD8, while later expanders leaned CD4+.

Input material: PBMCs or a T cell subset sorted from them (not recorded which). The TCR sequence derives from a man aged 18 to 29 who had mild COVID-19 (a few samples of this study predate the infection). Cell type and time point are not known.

The chain's CDR3 is CASSGRLQETQYF. The CDR3 DNA reads as TGTGCCAGTAGTGGACGGCTCCAAGAGACCCAGTACTTC. The chain links TRBV19 to TRBJ2-5; the D is unclear. V dropped 5 bases and J dropped 1 base, with 8 bases sitting between them. Germline CDR1 reads LNHDA; CDR2 reads SQIVND (reference sequence). The CDR3 contains 13 residues.